Each of the 21 T cell receptor beta chains below was sequenced from the same sample in a study of T cells in localized non-small cell lung cancer. Here immunoSEQ multiplex PCR was the method, and the copy in TCRdb shows in-frame clones only, minus some. The sample lists about 10,000 clones; just under 30% were seen once. The starting material was lung tumor tissue, obtained before any cancer treatment. All receptors come from a man aged 35 to 69 with stage I lung adenocarcinoma.

V and J are TRBV11-3 and TRBJ1-2, with 11 bases fitting TRBD1. The CDR3 contains 15 residues. Germline CDR1 and CDR2: SGHNT and YENEEA. The ends lost 4 bases at V and 5 bases at J; junction bases unmatched: 6. This CDR3 reads CASSSSGQGAYGYTF. In DNA, the CDR3 is TGTGCCAGCAGCTCCAGCGGACAGGGGGCGTATGGCTACACCTTC.

The CDR3 region has the DNA TGTGCCAGCACGTGGGGGAAAGAGACCCAGTACTTC. Its translation is CASTWGKETQYF. This chain joins TRBV6-8 and TRBJ2-5; D possibly matches TRBD1 or TRBD2 (5 bases each). CDR3 length: 12 amino acids. Trimming stripped 7 bases from V and 3 bases from J, with 9 bases between. The germline gives CDR1 MNHGY, CDR2 SAAAGT.

There are a few counts of this clone. This chain joins TRBV19 and TRBJ2-4; the match to TRBD1 covers 8 bases. V was clipped by 5 bases and J by 2 bases; unmatched bases: 8. The CDR3 spans 16 residues. Germline V CDR1 and CDR2: LNHDA, SQIVND (reference sequence). CDR3 residues: CASSPNDRGPKNIQYF. CDR3 nucleotide sequence: TGTGCCAGTAGTCCAAACGACAGGGGACCCAAAAACATTCAGTACTTC.

The chain joins TRBV18 to TRBJ2-7; D possibly corresponds to TRBD1 (6 bases). The CDR3 contains 14 residues. With 2 bases removed from V and 3 bases from J, the gap between germline ends came to 11 bases. The germline V gene has CDR1 KGHSH and CDR2 LQKENI. CDR3 DNA: TGTGCCAGCTCACCAGGGGGACACGGCTACGAGCAGTACTTC. Protein product: CASSPGGHGYEQYF.

This clone occurred many times. V usage is TRBV11-3 and J usage is TRBJ2-5, with TRBD2 matching 7 bases. The trim removed 5 bases at V and 4 bases at J, leaving 7 bases unmatched. The CDR3 length is 14 residues. The germline V gene has CDR1 SGHNT and CDR2 YENEEA. CDR3 nucleotides: TGTGCCAGCAGCCCAGACTGGGGGGGAGAGACCCAGTACTTC. It translates to CASSPDWGGETQYF.

This clone was counted only a few times. The rearrangement links TRBV9 to TRBJ1-2, with 9 bases that match TRBD1. The V gene's germline CDR1 is SGDLS and CDR2 YYNGEE. The junction had 13 bases not matched to a gene; V was cut back by 5 bases and J by 2 bases. This CDR3 contains 17 residues. CDR3 sequence (DNA): TGTGCCAGCAGTGTTCCCAGGACAGGGGAAGGGAACTATGGCTACACCTTC. Its translation: CASSVPRTGEGNYGYTF.

There are a few counts of this clone. The chain is built from TRBV9 and TRBJ1-2; D is unresolved. The CDR3 has 13 amino acids. The V end lost 0 bases, the J end lost 3 bases, and 6 bases lay between the germline ends. Germline V gene sequence: CDR1 SGDLS, CDR2 YYNGEE. CDR3 in amino acids: CASSVEGYYGYTF. Here the CDR3 DNA reads TGTGCCAGCAGCGTAGAAGGGTACTATGGCTACACCTTC.

This clone was recorded a few times. This chain connects TRBV5-1 to TRBJ2-5; perhaps TRBD2 as D (5 bases). Germline CDR1 and CDR2: SGHRS and YFSETQ. The V gene lost 4 bases and the J gene lost 2 bases, with 15 bases spanning the gap. The CDR3 has 15 amino acids. In nucleotides, the CDR3 is TGCGCCAGCAGCACGGGCCTACTAGGACAAGAGACCCAGTACTTC. This codes for CASSTGLLGQETQYF.

The genes are TRBV19 and TRBJ2-2; TRBD1 matches 7 bases. The CDR3 contains 14 residues. CDR1 LNHDA and CDR2 SQIVND come from the germline V gene (reference sequence). V gave up 7 bases and J gave up 1 base; unmatched junction bases: 3. CDR3 nucleotides: TGTGCCAGTAACCGGGACAGGAACACCGGGGAGCTGTTTTTT. Its translation: CASNRDRNTGELFF.

This clone was recorded a few times. The chain employs TRBV9 and TRBJ1-2; TRBD1 might be the D (6 bases). CDR1 is SGDLS, CDR2 YYNGEE, per germline. The CDR3 has 17 residues. V was pared by 3 bases and J by 0 bases, with 18 bases between. The CDR3 sequence is CASSARSGTSTNYGYTF. The DNA for the CDR3 is TGTGCCAGCAGCGCCCGATCCGGGACAAGTACTAACTATGGCTACACCTTC.

This clone is medium-sized by share. The chain links TRBV11-3 to TRBJ2-2; maybe TRBD1 (6 bases). The V gene's germline CDR1 is SGHNT and CDR2 YENEEA. This CDR3 has 15 residues. V was shortened by 6 bases and J by 2 bases, with 13 bases between the two germline ends. CDR3 coding DNA: TGTGCCAGCAGTACTACAGGGAGTAACACCGGGGAGCTGTTTTTT. Translation gives CASSTTGSNTGELFF.

This chain joins TRBV11-3 and TRBJ2-7; D ambiguous. The V gene's germline CDR1 is SGHNT and CDR2 YENEEA. V was pared by 5 bases and J by 5 bases, with 16 bases between. The CDR3 runs to 14 residues. CDR3 nucleotide sequence: TGTGCCAGCAGCCCCTATGTGGGTGTTAACGAGCAGTACTTC. Its protein product is CASSPYVGVNEQYF.

This clone was detected a few times. The J gene is TRBJ2-5, the V gene TRBV15; D is uncertain. V was pared by 1 base and J by 5 bases, with 17 bases between. This CDR3 has 16 amino acids. Germline lookup yields CDR1 LNHNV and CDR2 YYDKDF (reference sequence). CDR3 amino acids: CATSRVSGLGAETQYF. For the CDR3, the DNA is TGTGCCACCAGCAGAGTATCGGGTTTGGGCGCGGAGACCCAGTACTTC.

This clone was picked up a small number of times. The V and J genes are TRBV5-1 and TRBJ1-1, with D perhaps matching TRBD1 (6 bases). The germline gives CDR1 SGHRS, CDR2 YFSETQ. V lost 5 bases and J 3 bases, leaving 17 bases between the germline ends. The CDR3 runs 15 residues. The CDR3 coding sequence is TGCGCCAGCAGGGAAGTGGGGGGGCGGGACACTGAAGCTTTCTTT. Translated: CASREVGGRDTEAFF.

The chain carries TRBV30 and TRBJ1-2; D is unresolved. The CDR3 spans 13 residues. Germline V gene lookup returns CDR1 GTSNPN and CDR2 SVGIG (reference sequence). The V end lost 3 bases, the J end lost 0 bases, and 8 bases lay between the germline ends. The CDR3 DNA reads as TGTGCCTGGAGCGAGGGAACTAACTATGGCTACACCTTC. Its translation is CAWSEGTNYGYTF. Supplemented by reference TRBV30 and TRBJ1-2, the full variable domain reads SQTIHQWPATLVQPVGSPLSLECTVEGTSNPNLYWYRQAAGRGLQLLFYSVGIGQISSEVPQNLSASRPQDRQFILSSKKLLLSDSGFYLCAWSEGTNYGYTFGSGTRLTVV.

This clone was counted only a few times. V gene TRBV11-3 combines with J gene TRBJ1-3; tentatively, D is TRBD1 (5 bases). Germline CDR1 is SGHNT and CDR2 is YENEEA. This CDR3 contains 16 residues. V gave up 5 bases and J gave up 4 bases, with 18 bases separating them. The CDR3 sequence: CASSPNTGLRGNTIYF. The CDR3 DNA follows: TGTGCCAGCAGCCCCAATACAGGTTTAAGAGGAAACACCATATATTTT.

This clone ranks as medium-sized. V gene TRBV6-8 combines with J gene TRBJ2-7, with D possibly being TRBD1 (5 bases). The CDR3 is made up of 13 amino acids. V lost 5 bases, J lost 3 bases, and 11 bases lay in between. Germline V gene data show CDR1 as MNHGY and CDR2 as SAAAGT. Written as DNA, the CDR3 is TGTGCCAGCAGTGTGAACCAGGGCTACGAGCAGTACTTC. Its protein product is CASSVNQGYEQYF.

The chain uses TRBV9 and TRBJ1-1; weak D call: TRBD1 (6 bases). Germline CDR1 and CDR2: SGDLS and YYNGEE. The CDR3 sequence is 14 residues long. V was pared by 3 bases and J by 6 bases, with 15 bases between. CDR3 in DNA: TGTGCCAGCAGCGCTAGACCGGGGGGCCCTGAAGCTTTCTTT. Translated: CASSARPGGPEAFF.

This chain joins TRBV5-1 and TRBJ1-1, with TRBD1 matching over 8 bases. The CDR3 runs 14 residues. V lost 5 bases and J lost 6; bases outside the gene matches: 9. Germline V gene sequence: CDR1 SGHRS, CDR2 YFSETQ. The CDR3 is CASRPGQGSAEAFF. CDR3 in DNA: TGCGCCAGCAGGCCAGGACAGGGTAGCGCTGAAGCTTTCTTT.

J is TRBJ1-2 and V is TRBV9; no clear D gene. Between the trimmed V and J ends, which lost 5 bases and 2 bases, there was a span of 10 bases. The CDR3 sequence is 13 residues long. Germline V gene lookup returns CDR1 SGDLS and CDR2 YYNGEE. CDR3 amino acids: CASSGLTNYGYTF. The CDR3, as DNA: TGTGCCAGCAGTGGGTTAACCAACTATGGCTACACCTTC.

The V call is TRBV19, the J call TRBJ2-7; 9 positions match TRBD1. V gave up 5 bases and J gave up 3 bases; unmatched junction bases: 17. CDR3 length: 18 residues. Germline-derived CDR1 and CDR2 are LNHDA and SQIVND (reference sequence). This CDR3 reads CASSLAHPGQGMNYEQYF. CDR3 nucleotide sequence: TGTGCCAGTAGTCTGGCCCATCCGGGACAGGGAATGAACTACGAGCAGTACTTC.